This T cell receptor (beta chain) was identified during a study of T cells in tuberculosis. Background on the study: The T cells targeted glucose monomycolate, a mycobacterial lipid, via CD1B. IGRA-negative adolescents, IGRA-positive adolescents with latent tuberculosis and adults with active tuberculosis formed this South African cohort. General observations from the study: Active tuberculosis TCR-alpha repertoires lay closer to GMM-specific TCRs than IGRA-negative controls, suggesting clonal expansion.

Trimming shortened V by 7 bases and J by 0 bases, and 10 bases separated the two germline ends. The CDR3 runs 13 residues. Germline V CDR1 and CDR2: WSHSY, SAAADI. TCRdb keeps only in-frame clones here, not all; method: immunoSEQ multiplex PCR. The sample holds under 40,000 clones; approximately 93% are singletons and the top ten take 8%. A remark on this clone: The target antigen is unknown.

This TCR was recovered from a donor between 10 and 29 years old with latent tuberculosis or without tuberculosis infection. This rearrangement joins TRBV10-2 to TRBJ2-7; D might be TRBD2 (5 bases). Sequencing input: PBMCs. In DNA form, the CDR3 reads TGCGCCAGCAAGGGAGAGAGCTCCTACGAGCAGTACTTC. The encoded protein is CASKGESSYEQYF.